The 5 T cell receptor beta chains below come from one sample, sequenced in a study of shared clonotypes between healthy human individuals (TCRdb year 2020). Libraries were constructed by the immunoSEQ multiplex PCR assay. TCRdb obtained this table from immuneACCESS and retained in-frame rearrangements with V and J assigned. These tables miss some clones; where compared with another copy, unresolved V genes account for less than half of the shortfall, and the remainder is unexplained. The sample table holds fewer than 400,000 clones, of which around 72% were seen once. Of the sample, about a tenth is held by the ten largest clones. Sequencing was done on a sample of memory CD4+ T cells sorted from blood. This specimen's cell subset or site label, per the study, means: CD45RA-negative fraction. These receptors were taken from a man aged 25-40 years in good health.

The V gene is TRBV5-1, the J gene TRBJ2-7; TRBD2 matches at 8 bases. The ends lost 7 bases at V and 6 bases at J; junction bases unmatched: 18. The CDR3 sequence is 16 residues long. Germline V gene lookup returns CDR1 SGHRS and CDR2 YFSETQ. CDR3 bases: TGCGCCAGCTCCGACAGAGTTAGACTCGGGACTAGCGAGCAGTACTTC. Translation: CASSDRVRLGTSEQYF.

The chain recombines TRBV19 with TRBJ2-3; the D gene could be TRBD1 or TRBD2 (5 bases each). Germline V gene data show CDR1 as LNHDA and CDR2 as SQIVND (reference sequence). Trimming shortened V by 1 base and J by 0 bases, and 8 bases separated the two germline ends. The CDR3 is 15 residues long. DNA for the CDR3: TGTGCCAGTAGTATAGGAGGGGTTAGCACAGATACGCAGTATTTT. Residues: CASSIGGVSTDTQYF.

J is TRBJ1-1 and V is TRBV29-1; unclear D gene. V was shortened by 3 bases and J by 1 base, with 9 bases between the two germline ends. Germline loops: CDR1 SQVTM, CDR2 ANQGSEA. The length of the CDR3 is 13 residues. CDR3 in amino acids: CSVEQQKNTEAFF. The CDR3, as DNA: TGCAGCGTTGAGCAGCAAAAGAACACTGAAGCTTTCTTT.

As concerns this clone: The same CDR3 can be traced to other DNA sequences in this sample. The chain carries TRBV7-6 and TRBJ2-7; D perhaps matches TRBD1 (6 bases). The V end lost 1 base, the J end lost 1 base, and 11 bases lay between the germline ends. CDR3 length: 15 residues. CDR1 is SGHVS and CDR2 is FNYEAQ in the germline V gene. The DNA for the CDR3 is TGTGCCAGCAGCTTAGGGACAGCTGATTCCTACGAGCAGTACTTC. Protein product: CASSLGTADSYEQYF.

The chain employs TRBV10-3 and TRBJ2-6; TRBD2 might be the D (6 bases). The V gene lost 7 bases and the J gene lost 0 bases, with 10 bases spanning the gap. The CDR3 has 15 residues. Per germline, CDR1 ENHRY and CDR2 SYGVKD. The CDR3 nucleotides read TGTGCCATCAAGGGGACTGCCTCTGGGGCCAACGTCCTGACTTTC. Its protein is CAIKGTASGANVLTF.